The clone carrying this T cell receptor (beta chain) was seen just once. These data are taken from a study of shared clonotypes between healthy human individuals. The overall study: For every donor, three CD4 naive, three CD4 memory, two CD8 naive and one CD8 memory plates were used.

Libraries were prepared by immunoSEQ multiplex PCR; TCRdb keeps only in-frame clonotypes and omits some of them. The sample lists under 200,000 clones; over 85% were seen once. Trimming pared 3 bases from V and 11 bases from J, leaving 13 bases between. The CDR3 runs 11 residues. CDR1 DFQATT and CDR2 SNEGSKA come from the germline V gene (reference sequence). Every donor was a Caucasian adult from Nashville, Tennessee. Naive CD4+ cells were CD45RA-selected; the remaining cells were memory. Specimen: naive CD4+ T cells sorted from blood. Subset of the sample: CD45RA+ positively selected. The chain employs TRBV20-1 and TRBJ2-5; D is undetermined. The TCR originated in a woman under 40 in good health. CDR3 residues: CSASVLLEQYF. CDR3 DNA: TGCAGTGCTAGTGTACTTTTAGAGCAGTACTTC.